This T cell receptor (beta chain) came from a study of metastatic and nonmetastatic thyroid tumors. Per germline, CDR1 LGHDT and CDR2 YNNKEL (reference sequence). V shed 4 bases and J shed 4 bases, with 10 bases lying between them. CDR3 size: 13 residues. None of the patients had undergone any treatment ahead of thyroid surgery. Through MiXCR, TCRdb re-clonotyped the PCR reads. The sample includes 34,000 or so clones, about a third of them seen just once. This chain uses TRBV3-1 with TRBJ1-2; tentatively, D is TRBD1 (5 bases). The sequence derives from a female donor with papillary thyroid cancer or a benign thyroid nodule (not recorded which). Some clones in this sample may be carry-over from other donors' samples. Sample: tumor tissue. The CDR3 nucleotides read TGTGCCAGCAGCCCAGGGTCGAGCTATGGCTACACCTTC. The encoded protein is CASSPGSSYGYTF.